A single sample is the source of the 2 T cell receptor beta chains below, sequenced in a study of cytomegalovirus exposure and HLA in healthy donors (dated 2017 in TCRdb). Library preparation used the immunoSEQ multiplex PCR assay. For the multiplex PCR, a mixture combining 60 forward primers for TCR Vbeta segments and 13 reverse primers for TCR Jbeta segments was used. Imported from immuneACCESS, the table was reduced by TCRdb to in-frame sequences with V and J called. These copies leave out some clones; in studies compared against another copy, an unresolved V gene accounts for under half, and the cause of the remainder is not known. The sample table lists about 94,000 clones, over 65% of them with a count of one. In total, the top ten clones hold 10% of the sample. Sequencing was done on a sample of PBMCs. All receptors come from a human donor in good health.

This chain links TRBV29-1 with TRBJ2-3; TRBD2 matches at 7 bases. The CDR3 is 14 residues long. Germline CDR1 and CDR2: SQVTM and ANQGSEA. CDR3 coding DNA: TGCACCGCATGGGGCGGGAGAAACACAGATACGCAGTATTTT. It is translated as CTAWGGRNTDTQYF.

The sample holds a few counts of this clone. Here the CDR3 reads CASSPGPRRDGNTIYF. CDR3 nucleotide sequence: TGTGCCAGCAGCCCCGGGCCAAGGAGGGACGGAAACACCATATATTTT. V and J are TRBV6-6 and TRBJ1-3, with D perhaps TRBD1 (5 bases). V gave up 6 bases and J gave up 4 bases, with 19 bases separating them. CDR1 and CDR2 (germline): MNHNY, SVGAGI (reference sequence). This CDR3 is built from 16 residues.